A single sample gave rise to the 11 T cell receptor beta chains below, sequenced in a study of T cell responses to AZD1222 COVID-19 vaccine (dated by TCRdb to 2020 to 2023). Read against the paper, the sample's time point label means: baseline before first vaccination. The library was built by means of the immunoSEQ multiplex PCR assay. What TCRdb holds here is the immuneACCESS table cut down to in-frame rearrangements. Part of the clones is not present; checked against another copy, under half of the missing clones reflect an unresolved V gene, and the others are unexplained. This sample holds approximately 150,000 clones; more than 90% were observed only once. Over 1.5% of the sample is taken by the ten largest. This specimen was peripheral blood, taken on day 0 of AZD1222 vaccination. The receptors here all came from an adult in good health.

As DNA, the CDR3 is TGTGCCAGCAGTTTACCAGGACTAGCCTACGAGCAGTACTTC. It encodes CASSLPGLAYEQYF. The V gene is TRBV28, the J gene TRBJ2-7; 7 nucleotides align to TRBD2. The CDR3 totals 14 residues. The germline CDR1 and CDR2 sequences are MDHEN and SYDVKM. Germline trimming cut 2 bases from V and 2 bases from J; bases unmatched to any gene: 3.

CDR3 in amino acids: CASSLAFGTGGTEAFF. CDR3 coding DNA: TGTGCCAGCAGTTTGGCTTTCGGGACAGGGGGCACTGAAGCTTTCTTT. The genes are TRBV28 and TRBJ1-1; 11 bases map to TRBD1. The CDR3 covers 16 residues. CDR1 is MDHEN and CDR2 is SYDVKM in the germline V gene. V was clipped by 3 bases and J by 4 bases; unmatched bases: 7.

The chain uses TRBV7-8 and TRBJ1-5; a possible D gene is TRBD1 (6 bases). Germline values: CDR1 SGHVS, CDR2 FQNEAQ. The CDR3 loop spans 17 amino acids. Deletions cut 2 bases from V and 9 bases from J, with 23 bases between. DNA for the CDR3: TGTGCCAGCAGCTTAAAGCGGGCCGGGACAACTCCCTGGCCCCAGCATTTT. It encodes CASSLKRAGTTPWPQHF.

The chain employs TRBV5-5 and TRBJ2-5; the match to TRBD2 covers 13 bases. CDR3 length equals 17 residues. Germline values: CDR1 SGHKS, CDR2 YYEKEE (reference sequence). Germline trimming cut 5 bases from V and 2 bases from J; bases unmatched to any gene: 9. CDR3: CASRARTSGSVQETQYF. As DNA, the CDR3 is TGTGCCAGCAGAGCACGGACTAGCGGGAGCGTACAAGAGACCCAGTACTTC.

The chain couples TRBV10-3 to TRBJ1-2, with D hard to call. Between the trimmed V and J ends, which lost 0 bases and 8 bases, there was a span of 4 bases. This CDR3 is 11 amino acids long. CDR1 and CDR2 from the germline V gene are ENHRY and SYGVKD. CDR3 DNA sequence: TGTGCCATCAGTGAGTCTCGGGGCTACACCTTC. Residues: CAISESRGYTF.

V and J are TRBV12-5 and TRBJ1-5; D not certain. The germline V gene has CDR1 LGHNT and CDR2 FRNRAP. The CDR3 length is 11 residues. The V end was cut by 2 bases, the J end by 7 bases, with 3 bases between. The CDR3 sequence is CASGLRQPQHF. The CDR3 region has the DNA TGTGCTAGTGGTTTGAGGCAGCCCCAGCATTTT.

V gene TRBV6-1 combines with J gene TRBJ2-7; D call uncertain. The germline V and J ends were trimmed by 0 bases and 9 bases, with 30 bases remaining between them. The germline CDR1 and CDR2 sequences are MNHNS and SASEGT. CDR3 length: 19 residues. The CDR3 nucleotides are TGTGCCAGCAGTGAAGCGCTATCGTCCTGGAGTGGAACCCCTTCCCCGCAGTACTTC. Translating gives CASSEALSSWSGTPSPQYF.

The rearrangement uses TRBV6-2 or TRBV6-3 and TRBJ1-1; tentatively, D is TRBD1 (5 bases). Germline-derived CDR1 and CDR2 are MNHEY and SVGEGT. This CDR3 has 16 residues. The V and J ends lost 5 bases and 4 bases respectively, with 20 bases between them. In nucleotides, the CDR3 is TGTGCCAGCAGTAGAAACGGCAGGGCCAGATTCACTGAAGCTTTCTTT. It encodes CASSRNGRARFTEAFF.

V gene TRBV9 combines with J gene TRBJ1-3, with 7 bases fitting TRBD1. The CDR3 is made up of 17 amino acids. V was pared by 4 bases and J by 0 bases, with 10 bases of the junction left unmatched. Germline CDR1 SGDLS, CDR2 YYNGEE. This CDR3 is CASSLRGLDRSGNTIYF. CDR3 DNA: TGTGCCAGCAGCCTTAGGGGGCTAGACCGCTCTGGAAACACCATATATTTT.

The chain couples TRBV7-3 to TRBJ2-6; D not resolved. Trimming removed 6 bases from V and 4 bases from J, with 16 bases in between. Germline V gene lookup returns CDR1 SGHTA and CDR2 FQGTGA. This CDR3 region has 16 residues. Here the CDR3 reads CASSLIPVRGANVLTF. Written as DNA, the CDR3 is TGTGCCAGCAGTTTGATCCCCGTGCGGGGGGCCAACGTCCTGACTTTC.

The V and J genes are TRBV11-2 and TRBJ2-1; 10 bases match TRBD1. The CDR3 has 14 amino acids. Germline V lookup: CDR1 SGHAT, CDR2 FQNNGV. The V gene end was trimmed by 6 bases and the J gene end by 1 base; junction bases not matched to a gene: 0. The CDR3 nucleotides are TGTGCCAGCAGGGACAGGGGGTCCTACAATGAGCAGTTCTTC. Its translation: CASRDRGSYNEQFF. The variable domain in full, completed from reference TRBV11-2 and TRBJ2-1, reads EAGVAQSPRYKIIEKRQSVAFWCNPISGHATLYWYQQILGQGPKLLIQFQNNGVVDDSQLPKDRFSAERLKGVDSTLKIQPAKLEDSAVYLCASRDRGSYNEQFFGPGTRLTVL.